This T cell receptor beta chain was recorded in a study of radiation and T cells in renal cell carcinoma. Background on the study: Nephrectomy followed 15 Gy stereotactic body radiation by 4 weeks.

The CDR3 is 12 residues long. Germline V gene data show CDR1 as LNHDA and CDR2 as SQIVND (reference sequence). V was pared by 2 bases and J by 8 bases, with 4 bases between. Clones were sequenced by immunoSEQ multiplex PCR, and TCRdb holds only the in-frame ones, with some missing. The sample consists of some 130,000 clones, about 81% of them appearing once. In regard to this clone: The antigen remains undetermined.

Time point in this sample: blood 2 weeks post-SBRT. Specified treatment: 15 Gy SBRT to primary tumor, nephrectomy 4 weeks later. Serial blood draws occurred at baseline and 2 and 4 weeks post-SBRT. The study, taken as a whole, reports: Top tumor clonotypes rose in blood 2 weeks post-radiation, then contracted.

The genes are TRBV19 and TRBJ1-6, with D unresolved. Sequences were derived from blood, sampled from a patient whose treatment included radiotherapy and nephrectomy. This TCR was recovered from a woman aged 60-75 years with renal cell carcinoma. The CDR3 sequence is CASSILDSPLHF. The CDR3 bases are TGTGCCAGTAGTATATTAGATTCACCCCTCCACTTT. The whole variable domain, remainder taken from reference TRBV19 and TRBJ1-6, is DGGITQSPKYLFRKEGQNVTLSCEQNLNHDAMYWYRQDPGQGLRLIYYSQIVNDFQKGDIAEGYSVSREKKESFPLTVTSAQKNPTAFYLCASSILDSPLHFGNGTRLTVT.